Reported below is one T cell receptor (beta chain). V was shortened by 3 bases and J by 1 base, with 7 bases between the two germline ends. The CDR3 runs to 14 residues. Germline V lookup: CDR1 SNHLY, CDR2 FYNNEI. These data belong to a study of identical twins. TCRdb called the 5' RACE reads again in MiXCR, with one record for every CDR3 protein. In the table there are roughly 290,000 distinct CDR3 sequences, nearly 9.5% of which are singletons. The same data also went into a second study, on yellow fever vaccine responses in identical twins. Turning to that study: The T cell response to vaccination in identical twins was reportedly partly convergent and partly personalized.

This chain connects TRBV2 to TRBJ2-1; no reliable D call. The origin of this receptor is a woman younger than 30 in good health. The source material was CD8+ T cells sorted from blood. The CDR3 DNA sequence: TGTGCCAGCAGTGAGAAGGAATCCTACAATGAGCAGTTCTTC. Translated: CASSEKESYNEQFF.